Listed here is a single T cell receptor (beta chain). Antigen specificity is unknown. These data belong to a study of siplizumab effects on memory and regulatory T cells. Notes on the study in general: Contribution to the alloresponse seemed major for naive T cells, which also seemed more diverse than memory cells.

Germline loops: CDR1 SGHTA, CDR2 FQGTGA. Trimming removed 5 bases from V and 6 bases from J; junction bases left unmatched: 10. The CDR3 extends over 14 amino acids. The table came from immunoSEQ multiplex PCR; TCRdb's copy has only in-frame clones and leaves some out. The sample yields some 100,000 clones, about 95% seen once. Input material: Tregs sorted from blood. The TCR sequence derives from a human donor in good health. The chain has TRBV7-3 and TRBJ2-7, with 7 bases fitting TRBD1. CDR3 coding DNA: TGTGCCAGCAGCCGCGACAGGGCATCTCTCGAGCAGTACTTC. Its translation is CASSRDRASLEQYF.